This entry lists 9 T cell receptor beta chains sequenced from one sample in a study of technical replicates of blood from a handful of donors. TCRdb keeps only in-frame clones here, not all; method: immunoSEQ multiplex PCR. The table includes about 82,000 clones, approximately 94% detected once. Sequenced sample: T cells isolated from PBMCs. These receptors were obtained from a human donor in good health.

The CDR3 DNA is TGTGCCAGCAGCCCTACGTTGTTTCGAGGCTACACCTTC. Translated: CASSPTLFRGYTF. The rearrangement joins TRBV6-6 to TRBJ1-2; D uncertain. The V end was cut by 6 bases, the J end by 8 bases, with 16 bases between. Germline lookup yields CDR1 MNHNY and CDR2 SVGAGI (reference sequence). The CDR3 runs 13 residues.

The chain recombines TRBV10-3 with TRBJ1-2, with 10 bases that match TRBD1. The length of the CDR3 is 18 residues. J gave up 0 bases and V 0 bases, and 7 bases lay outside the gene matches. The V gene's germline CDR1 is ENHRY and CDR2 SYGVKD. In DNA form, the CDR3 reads TGTGCCATCAGTGAGTCTGTGGGACAGGGGTATACTAACTATGGCTACACCTTC. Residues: CAISESVGQGYTNYGYTF.

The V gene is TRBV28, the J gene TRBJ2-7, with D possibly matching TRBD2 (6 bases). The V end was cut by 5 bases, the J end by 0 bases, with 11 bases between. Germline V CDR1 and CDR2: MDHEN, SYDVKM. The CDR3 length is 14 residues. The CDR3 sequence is CASSPHGSSYEQYF. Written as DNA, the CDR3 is TGTGCCAGCAGTCCACACGGGAGCTCCTACGAGCAGTACTTC.

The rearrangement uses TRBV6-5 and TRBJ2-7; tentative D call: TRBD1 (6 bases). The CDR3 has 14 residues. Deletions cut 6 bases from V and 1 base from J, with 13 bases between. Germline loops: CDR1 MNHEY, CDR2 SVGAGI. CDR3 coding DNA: TGTGCCAGCAGCCTACCGGGACATTCCTACGAGCAGTACTTC. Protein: CASSLPGHSYEQYF.

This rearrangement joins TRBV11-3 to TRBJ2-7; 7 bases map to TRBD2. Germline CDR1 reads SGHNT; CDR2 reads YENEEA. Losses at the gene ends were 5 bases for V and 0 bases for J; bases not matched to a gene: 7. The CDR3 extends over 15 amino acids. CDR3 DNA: TGTGCCAGCAGCCCTCAAGCGGGAATCTCCTACGAGCAGTACTTC. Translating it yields CASSPQAGISYEQYF.

The CDR3 DNA sequence: TGTGCCAGCAGCCTACGCGAGCGGGAGTTATACAATGAGCAGTTCTTC. Its translation: CASSLRERELYNEQFF. V and J are TRBV5-5 and TRBJ2-1, with 8 bases identical to TRBD2. With V trimmed by 4 bases and J by 4 bases, 10 bases remained unmatched. The CDR3 contains 16 residues. CDR1 is SGHKS and CDR2 is YYEKEE in the germline V gene (reference sequence). Filled out from reference TRBV5-5 and TRBJ2-1, the complete variable domain reads DAGVTQSPTHLIKTRGQQVTLRCSPISGHKSVSWYQQVLGQGPQFIFQYYEKEERGRGNFPDRFSARQFPNYSSELNVNALLLGDSALYLCASSLRERELYNEQFFGPGTRLTVL.

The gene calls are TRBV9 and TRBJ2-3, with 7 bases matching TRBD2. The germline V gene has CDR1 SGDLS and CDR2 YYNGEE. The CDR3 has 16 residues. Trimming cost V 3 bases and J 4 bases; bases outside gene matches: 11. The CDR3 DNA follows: TGTGCCAGCAGCGAGGGGACGGGGGGACTTTCAGATACGCAGTATTTT. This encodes CASSEGTGGLSDTQYF.

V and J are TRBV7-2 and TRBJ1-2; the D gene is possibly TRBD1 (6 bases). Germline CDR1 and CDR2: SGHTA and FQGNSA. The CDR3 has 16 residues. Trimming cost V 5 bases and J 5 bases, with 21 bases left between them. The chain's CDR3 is CASSPTTGGRIYGYTF. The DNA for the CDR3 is TGTGCCAGCAGCCCAACGACGGGGGGCCGAATATATGGCTACACCTTC.

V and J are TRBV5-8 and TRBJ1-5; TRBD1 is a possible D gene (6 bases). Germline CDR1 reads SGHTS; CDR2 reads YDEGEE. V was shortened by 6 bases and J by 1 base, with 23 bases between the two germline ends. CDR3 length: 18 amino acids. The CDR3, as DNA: TGTGCCAGCATCTGGGGGGGCGCGGAATCCAAGAGCAATCAGCCCCAGCATTTT. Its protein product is CASIWGGAESKSNQPQHF. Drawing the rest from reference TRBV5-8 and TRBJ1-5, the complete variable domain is EAGVTQSPTHLIKTRGQQATLRCSPISGHTSVYWYQQALGLGLQFLLWYDEGEERNRGNFPPRFSGRQFPNYSSELNVNALELEDSALYLCASIWGGAESKSNQPQHFGDGTRLSIL.